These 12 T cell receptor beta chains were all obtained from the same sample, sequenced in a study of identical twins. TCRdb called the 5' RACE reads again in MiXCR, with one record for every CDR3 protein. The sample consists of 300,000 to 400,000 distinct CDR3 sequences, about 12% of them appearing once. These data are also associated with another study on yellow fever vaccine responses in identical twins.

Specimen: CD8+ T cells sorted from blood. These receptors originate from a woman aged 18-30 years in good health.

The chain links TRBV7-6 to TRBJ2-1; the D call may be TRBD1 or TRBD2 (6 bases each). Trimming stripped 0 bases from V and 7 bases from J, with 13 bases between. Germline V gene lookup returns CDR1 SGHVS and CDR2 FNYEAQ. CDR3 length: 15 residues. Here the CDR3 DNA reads TGTGCCAGCAGCTTAGCATGGGGGGCAGGAAATGAGCAGTTCTTC. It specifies CASSLAWGAGNEQFF.

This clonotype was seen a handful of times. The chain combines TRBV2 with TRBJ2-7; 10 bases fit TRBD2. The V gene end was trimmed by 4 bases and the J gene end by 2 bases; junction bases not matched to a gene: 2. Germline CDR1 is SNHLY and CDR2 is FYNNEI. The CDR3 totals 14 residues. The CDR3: CASSASGSTYEQYF. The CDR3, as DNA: TGTGCCAGCAGTGCTAGCGGGAGTACCTACGAGCAGTACTTC.

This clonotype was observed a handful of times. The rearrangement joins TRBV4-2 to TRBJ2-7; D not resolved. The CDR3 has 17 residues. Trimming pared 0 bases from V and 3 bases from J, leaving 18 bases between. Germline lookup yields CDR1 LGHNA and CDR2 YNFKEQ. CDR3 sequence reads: CASSQEELEGWGYEQYF. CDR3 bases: TGTGCCAGCAGCCAAGAGGAGCTGGAAGGCTGGGGCTACGAGCAGTACTTC.

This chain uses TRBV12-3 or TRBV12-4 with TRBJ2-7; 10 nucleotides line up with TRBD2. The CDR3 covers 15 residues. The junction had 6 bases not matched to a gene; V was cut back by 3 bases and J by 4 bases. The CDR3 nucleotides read TGTGCCAGCAGTTTTGGGCTAGCGGGAGTATACGAGCAGTACTTC. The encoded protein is CASSFGLAGVYEQYF.

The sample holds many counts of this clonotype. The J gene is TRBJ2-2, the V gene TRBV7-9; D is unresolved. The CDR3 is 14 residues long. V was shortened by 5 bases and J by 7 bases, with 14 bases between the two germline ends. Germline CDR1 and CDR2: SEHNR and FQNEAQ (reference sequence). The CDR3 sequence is CASSPTSALGELFF. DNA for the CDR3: TGTGCCAGCAGCCCTACTTCGGCCCTCGGGGAGCTGTTTTTT.

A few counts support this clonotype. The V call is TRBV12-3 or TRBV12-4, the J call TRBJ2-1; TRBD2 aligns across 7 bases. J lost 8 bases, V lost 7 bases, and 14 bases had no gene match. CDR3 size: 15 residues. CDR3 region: CASTNGAGALYEQFF. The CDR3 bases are TGTGCCAGCACCAACGGGGCGGGAGCCTTATATGAGCAGTTCTTC.

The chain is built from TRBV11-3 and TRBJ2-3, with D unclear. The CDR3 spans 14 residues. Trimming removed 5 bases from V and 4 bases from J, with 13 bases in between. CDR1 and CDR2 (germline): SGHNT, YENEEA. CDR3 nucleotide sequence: TGTGCCAGCAGCCCCGAATATGGGGCAGATACGCAGTATTTT. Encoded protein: CASSPEYGADTQYF.

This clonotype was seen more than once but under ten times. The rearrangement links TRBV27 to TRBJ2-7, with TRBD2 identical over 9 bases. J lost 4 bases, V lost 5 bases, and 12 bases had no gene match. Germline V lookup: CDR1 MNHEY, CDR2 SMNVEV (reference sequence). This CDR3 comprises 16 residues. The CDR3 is CASSPVFSSGNYEQYF. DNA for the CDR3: TGTGCCAGCAGTCCAGTGTTTTCTAGCGGGAATTACGAGCAGTACTTC.

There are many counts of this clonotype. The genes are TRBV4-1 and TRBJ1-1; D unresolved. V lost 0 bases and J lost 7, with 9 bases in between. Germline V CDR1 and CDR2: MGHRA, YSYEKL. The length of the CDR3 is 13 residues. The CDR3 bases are TGCGCCAGCAGCCAAGATCGAGGATTTGAAGCTTTCTTT. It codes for CASSQDRGFEAFF.

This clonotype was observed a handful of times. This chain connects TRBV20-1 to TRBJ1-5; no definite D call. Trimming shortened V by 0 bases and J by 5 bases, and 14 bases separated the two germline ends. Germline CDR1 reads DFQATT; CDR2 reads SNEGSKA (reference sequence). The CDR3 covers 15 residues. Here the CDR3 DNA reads TGCAGTGCTAGAGATTGGCAAGACGGGTATCAGCCCCAGCATTTT. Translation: CSARDWQDGYQPQHF.

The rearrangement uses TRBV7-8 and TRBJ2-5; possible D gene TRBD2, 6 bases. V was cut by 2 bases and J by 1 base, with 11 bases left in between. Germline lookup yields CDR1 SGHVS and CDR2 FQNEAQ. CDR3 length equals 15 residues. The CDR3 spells CASSLRGSIQETQYF. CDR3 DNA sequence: TGTGCCAGCAGCTTACGGGGGAGTATCCAAGAGACCCAGTACTTC.

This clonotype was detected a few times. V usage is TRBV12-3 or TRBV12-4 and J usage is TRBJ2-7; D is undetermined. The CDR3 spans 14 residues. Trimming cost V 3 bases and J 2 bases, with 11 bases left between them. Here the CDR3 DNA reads TGTGCCAGCAGTTTCGTTGGGATTGCCTACGAGCAGTACTTC. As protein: CASSFVGIAYEQYF.